Shown below are 23 T cell receptor beta chains from a single sample sequenced in a study of shared clonotypes between healthy human individuals. The naive CD8 subset, CD45RO-negative cells positively selected for CCR7, excluded terminally differentiated effector memory CD45RA+ cells. TCRdb keeps only in-frame clones here, not all; method: immunoSEQ multiplex PCR. The sample includes nearly 2 million clones, roughly 94% of them seen just once. Sequencing was performed on naive CD8+ T cells sorted from blood. Receptors were obtained from a man aged 18 to 35 in good health.

This sequence joins TRBV9 and TRBJ2-5, with D tentatively TRBD1 (5 bases). Germline CDR1 and CDR2: SGDLS and YYNGEE. CDR3 size: 13 residues. Trimming pared 0 bases from V and 7 bases from J, leaving 10 bases between. The DNA for the CDR3 is TGTGCCAGCAGCGTAGAGGGGTGGGGGACCCAGTACTTC. This sequence encodes CASSVEGWGTQYF.

Concerning this clone itself: Other DNA sequences within the sample encode an identical CDR3. The chain has TRBV7-8 and TRBJ2-7; TRBD1 or TRBD2 may be the D gene (6 bases each). The ends were cut back, 3 bases at V and 2 bases at J, with 11 bases in the middle. This CDR3 is built from 14 residues. Germline CDR1 reads SGHVS; CDR2 reads FQNEAQ. The CDR3 spells CASSLAEGAYEQYF. DNA for the CDR3: TGTGCCAGCAGCTTGGCGGAGGGGGCCTACGAGCAGTACTTC.

The table lists this clone with a count of one. The chain combines TRBV27 with TRBJ1-1, with a possible D match to TRBD1 (5 bases). Looked up from germline, CDR1 is MNHEY and CDR2 is SMNVEV (reference sequence). With 4 bases removed from V and 5 bases from J, the gap between germline ends came to 11 bases. CDR3 length: 13 residues. In DNA, the CDR3 is TGTGCCAGCAGTTACCTTGGGGGAACTGAAGCTTTCTTT. This sequence encodes CASSYLGGTEAFF.

The J gene is TRBJ2-7, the V gene TRBV7-8; 9 nucleotides match TRBD2. Germline CDR1 SGHVS, CDR2 FQNEAQ. V was clipped by 1 base and J by 3 bases; unmatched bases: 4. CDR3 length: 15 residues. CDR3 protein: CASSLGVTSGYEQYF. CDR3 sequence (DNA): TGTGCCAGCAGCTTAGGGGTGACTAGCGGCTACGAGCAGTACTTC.

On this clone: Other nucleotide sequences from this sample produce the same CDR3. The J gene is TRBJ2-7, the V gene TRBV28; TRBD1 agrees at 9 bases. The CDR3 contains 14 residues. Germline V lookup: CDR1 MDHEN, CDR2 SYDVKM. The J segment lost 2 bases and the V segment lost 3 bases, leaving 2 bases of the junction unmatched. The CDR3 nucleotides are TGTGCCAGCAGTTTGACAGGGGGAGCCTACGAGCAGTACTTC. Translation gives CASSLTGGAYEQYF.

The gene calls are TRBV11-2 and TRBJ1-5; D call uncertain. Trimming pared 1 base from V and 5 bases from J, leaving 6 bases between. The germline V gene has CDR1 SGHAT and CDR2 FQNNGV. CDR3 length: 13 residues. CDR3 in DNA: TGTGCCAGCAGCTTAGCTACAGATCAGCCCCAGCATTTT. Translation: CASSLATDQPQHF.

The chain couples TRBV29-1 to TRBJ2-4; D perhaps matches TRBD2 (5 bases). Germline V gives CDR1 SQVTM, CDR2 ANQGSEA. CDR3 length: 13 residues. V was trimmed by 5 bases and J by 2 bases, leaving 10 bases between them. The CDR3 coding sequence is TGCAGCGTTCCCGGGGTCACCAAAAACATTCAGTACTTC. It is translated as CSVPGVTKNIQYF.

This clone is a singleton in its sample. This rearrangement joins TRBV5-1 to TRBJ2-5; unclear D gene. V lost 2 bases and J lost 2, with 7 bases in between. The CDR3 spans 13 residues. From germline, CDR1 is SGHRS and CDR2 YFSETQ. The CDR3 DNA reads TGCGCCAGCAGCTTTCCAGCACAAGAGACCCAGTACTTC. Protein: CASSFPAQETQYF.

This rearrangement joins TRBV27 to TRBJ2-2; 9 nucleotides match TRBD1. Germline V lookup: CDR1 MNHEY, CDR2 SMNVEV (reference sequence). Losses at the gene ends were 6 bases for V and 7 bases for J; bases not matched to a gene: 3. CDR3 length equals 13 residues. The CDR3 DNA is TGTGCCAGCAGAGACAGGGGGATCGGGGAGCTGTTTTTT. This gives the protein CASRDRGIGELFF.

The V call is TRBV12-5, the J call TRBJ1-3; no firm D call. Germline CDR1 is LGHNT and CDR2 is FRNRAP. The CDR3 runs 14 residues. V was shortened by 7 bases and J by 3 bases, with 13 bases between the two germline ends. CDR3 nucleotide sequence: TGTGCTAGTGCTATGGACGATTATGGAAACACCATATATTTT. Translation: CASAMDDYGNTIYF.

The rearrangement uses TRBV28 and TRBJ1-2, with 7 bases matching TRBD1. J gave up 5 bases and V 1 base, and 7 bases lay outside the gene matches. The length of the CDR3 is 15 residues. Per the germline V gene, CDR1 is MDHEN and CDR2 is SYDVKM. CDR3 nucleotide sequence: TGTGCCAGCAGTTTATACGAGGGGGCCACATATGGCTACACCTTC. It codes for CASSLYEGATYGYTF.

The V gene is TRBV27, the J gene TRBJ2-7; 7 nucleotides align to TRBD2. This CDR3 contains 15 residues. V shed 4 bases, J shed 0 bases, and the junction held 6 bases outside the gene matches. In germline, CDR1 is MNHEY, CDR2 SMNVEV (reference sequence). CDR3 nucleotide sequence: TGTGCCAGCAGTTATGGGGGGGGAACCTCCTACGAGCAGTACTTC. Translated, it gives CASSYGGGTSYEQYF.

V is TRBV30 and J is TRBJ2-1, with 9 positions matching TRBD2. Trimming took 5 bases from V and 9 from J; bases not matched to a gene: 8. This CDR3 region has 13 residues. From germline, CDR1 is GTSNPN and CDR2 SVGIG (reference sequence). CDR3 DNA: TGTGCCTGGGTGGTCTCTAGCGGGACTGAGCAGTTCTTC. Translated: CAWVVSSGTEQFF.

The genes are TRBV30 and TRBJ2-4; perhaps TRBD1 as D (6 bases). The CDR3 is 12 amino acids. The V gene's germline CDR1 is GTSNPN and CDR2 SVGIG (reference sequence). V shed 5 bases and J shed 9 bases, with 14 bases lying between them. CDR3 DNA: TGTGCCTGGGGGGGCCCGAGTGGCATTCAGTACTTC. This sequence encodes CAWGGPSGIQYF.

This sequence joins TRBV4-2 and TRBJ2-3, with TRBD2 matching 11 bases. The V gene end was trimmed by 2 bases and the J gene end by 4 bases; junction bases not matched to a gene: 5. The germline gives CDR1 LGHNA, CDR2 YNFKEQ. There are 16 residues in the CDR3. The CDR3 loop reads CASSQLNSGGADTQYF. CDR3 DNA sequence: TGTGCCAGCAGCCAACTAAATAGCGGGGGGGCAGATACGCAGTATTTT.

The V gene is TRBV4-3, the J gene TRBJ2-7; 9 bases match TRBD2. The germline V gene encodes CDR1 LGHNA and CDR2 YSLEER. This CDR3 contains 15 residues. The ends lost 2 bases at V and 3 bases at J; junction bases unmatched: 5. The CDR3 region has the DNA TGCGCCAGCAGCCAAAATAGCGGGAGTGGCTACGAGCAGTACTTC. Protein: CASSQNSGSGYEQYF.

This clone occurred once. V and J are TRBV27 and TRBJ1-5; D is unclear. This CDR3 is built from 14 residues. Germline V lookup: CDR1 MNHEY, CDR2 SMNVEV (reference sequence). With 4 bases removed from V and 1 base from J, the gap between germline ends came to 8 bases. The CDR3 region is CASSYGRSNQPQHF. The CDR3 bases are TGTGCCAGCAGTTACGGCCGGAGCAATCAGCCCCAGCATTTT.

The chain carries TRBV19 and TRBJ2-3; 13 nucleotides agree with TRBD2. The germline CDR1 and CDR2 sequences are LNHDA and SQIVND (reference sequence). The CDR3 sequence is 16 residues long. The V gene end was trimmed by 6 bases and the J gene end by 4 bases; junction bases not matched to a gene: 7. The CDR3 loop reads CASRATSGGAADTQYF. The CDR3 DNA sequence: TGTGCCAGTAGAGCTACTAGCGGGGGGGCCGCAGATACGCAGTATTTT.

The genes are TRBV2 and TRBJ2-5, with D perhaps assigned TRBD1 or TRBD2 (5 bases each). Germline CDR1 is SNHLY and CDR2 is FYNNEI. CDR3 length equals 14 residues. V was cut by 3 bases and J by 3 bases, with 11 bases left in between. In DNA form, the CDR3 reads TGTGCCAGCAGTGACGGGACGGGGAAAGAGACCCAGTACTTC. Amino acid sequence: CASSDGTGKETQYF.

V is TRBV27 and J is TRBJ2-7; D is undetermined. V gave up 5 bases and J gave up 3 bases, with 14 bases separating them. The CDR3 sequence is 14 residues long. Looked up from germline, CDR1 is MNHEY and CDR2 is SMNVEV (reference sequence). The CDR3 reads CASSLDVALYEQYF. CDR3 DNA: TGTGCCAGCAGTCTGGACGTAGCACTCTACGAGCAGTACTTC.

The chain recombines TRBV6-5 with TRBJ1-1; a weak D match, TRBD1 (5 bases). In germline, CDR1 is MNHEY, CDR2 SVGAGI. Between the trimmed V and J ends, which lost 0 bases and 2 bases, there was a span of 13 bases. The CDR3 runs to 16 residues. CDR3 nucleotides: TGTGCCAGCAGTTACTCGACTTACGGGGGAAACACTGAAGCTTTCTTT. Amino acid sequence: CASSYSTYGGNTEAFF.

The chain joins TRBV7-9 to TRBJ2-7; D uncertain. The V gene's germline CDR1 is SEHNR and CDR2 FQNEAQ (reference sequence). V was pared by 2 bases and J by 2 bases, with 10 bases between. This CDR3 is 14 amino acids long. The CDR3 bases are TGTGCCAGCAGCTTAAACTCACTGGCCTACGAGCAGTACTTC. Its protein is CASSLNSLAYEQYF.

To note about this clone: Within the sample, other DNA sequences also encode this same CDR3. The CDR3 protein is CASEDSSYEQYF. Here the CDR3 DNA reads TGTGCCAGCGAAGACTCCTCCTACGAGCAGTACTTC. The chain couples TRBV6-6 to TRBJ2-7, with no clear D. This CDR3 has 12 amino acids. Germline assignment: CDR1 MNHNY and CDR2 SVGAGI (reference sequence). V shed 8 bases and J shed 0 bases, with 8 bases lying between them.